A selection of T cell receptor beta chains follows, all from one sample in a study of a mutant IDH1 vaccine in newly diagnosed glioma. Profiling relied on immunoSEQ multiplex PCR, and the TCRdb table lists in-frame clones only, not all of them. The repertoire includes some 120,000 clones, roughly 77% of them detected once, and under 5.5% sits in the top ten. No antigen has been assigned to these receptors. The sample was PBMCs, taken from a glioma patient whose treatment included an IDH1 peptide vaccine. These TCRs come from a man aged 35 to 55 with glioma. The CDR3 runs from the conserved cysteine through the conserved F or W. The order of the fields is D gene, J gene, clone size, V gene, CDR3 DNA, CDR3 protein. The D gene is left open where the match is weak. Clone size, where shown, is once, few, many, or a class for clones that have expanded.

D: -
J: TRBJ1-2
size: -
V: TRBV28
DNA: TGTGCCAGCAGGGGGGCGGTTAACTATGGCTACACCTTC
CDR3: CASRGAVNYGYTF

D: -
J: TRBJ1-3
size: few
V: TRBV5-1
DNA: TGCGCCAGCAGTGAACAGACAATCTCTGGAAACACCATATATTTT
CDR3: CASSEQTISGNTIYF

D: -
J: TRBJ2-1
size: -
V: TRBV28
DNA: TGTGCCAGCACCCGCGCGGGGAGTAGAAATGAGCAGTTCTTC
CDR3: CASTRAGSRNEQFF

D: TRBD2
J: TRBJ2-5
size: once
V: TRBV4-3
DNA: TGCGCCAGCAGCCAAGAGGTGGGAGCGGGACTCCAAGAGACCCAGTACTTC
CDR3: CASSQEVGAGLQETQYF

D: -
J: TRBJ1-5
size: -
V: TRBV19
DNA: TGTGCCAGTACAGGCATCAATCAGCCCCAGCATTTT
CDR3: CASTGINQPQHF

D: TRBD2
J: TRBJ2-3
size: -
V: TRBV9
DNA: TGTGCCAGCAGCGTGATAGCGGGAGTCACAGATACGCAGTATTTT
CDR3: CASSVIAGVTDTQYF

D: -
J: TRBJ2-3
size: -
V: TRBV5-6
DNA: TGTGCCAGCAGCTTCTCCGTTACTCTCCGCACAGCGCAGTATTTT
CDR3: CASSFSVTLRTAQYF

D: -
J: TRBJ2-7
size: -
V: TRBV2
DNA: TGTGCCAGCAGAAGGGGGGGGGAAGTCGGGACAGGATCCCACGAGCAGTACTTC
CDR3: CASRRGGEVGTGSHEQYF

D: -
J: TRBJ2-5
size: once
V: TRBV4-2
DNA: TGTGCCAGCAGCCATGAAATACTAGCTGAGACCCAGTACTTC
CDR3: CASSHEILAETQYF

D: -
J: TRBJ1-5
size: -
V: TRBV6-5
DNA: TGTGCGAGCAATAAGGACACCGGGGGGCAGCCCCAGCATTTT
CDR3: CASNKDTGGQPQHF

D: TRBD1
J: TRBJ2-7
size: -
V: TRBV5-1
DNA: TGCGCCAGCAGCTTAACTTTCAGGGGGTTAGGCTACGAGCAGTACTTC
CDR3: CASSLTFRGLGYEQYF

D: TRBD1
J: TRBJ1-4
size: -
V: TRBV30
DNA: TGTGCCTGGACCAGGGACAGGGGGAATGAAAAACTGTTTTTT
CDR3: CAWTRDRGNEKLFF

D: -
J: TRBJ1-5
size: -
V: TRBV18
DNA: TGTGCCAGCTCACCACGGGGGGGGCAGGGATATCAGCCCCAGCATTTT
CDR3: CASSPRGGQGYQPQHF

D: -
J: TRBJ2-7
size: -
V: TRBV11-3
DNA: TGTGCCAGCAGCGAAGGGGTAGAGCAGTACTTC
CDR3: CASSEGVEQYF

D: -
J: TRBJ1-1
size: -
V: TRBV9
DNA: TGTGCCAGCAGCGGCCCCAGGGAAACTGAAGCTTTCTTT
CDR3: CASSGPRETEAFF